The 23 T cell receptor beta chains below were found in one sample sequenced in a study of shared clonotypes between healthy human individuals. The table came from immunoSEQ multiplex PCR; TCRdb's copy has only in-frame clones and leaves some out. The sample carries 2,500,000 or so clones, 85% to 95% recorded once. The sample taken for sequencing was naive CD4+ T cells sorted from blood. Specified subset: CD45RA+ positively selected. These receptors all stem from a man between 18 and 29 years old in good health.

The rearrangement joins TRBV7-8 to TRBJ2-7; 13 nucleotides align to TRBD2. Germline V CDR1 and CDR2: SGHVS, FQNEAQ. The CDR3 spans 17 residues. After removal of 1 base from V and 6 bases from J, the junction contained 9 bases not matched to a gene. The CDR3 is CASSLVRTSGSGGEQYF. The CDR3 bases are TGTGCCAGCAGCTTAGTTCGGACTAGCGGGAGTGGGGGCGAGCAGTACTTC.

CDR3 DNA sequence: TGTGCCAGCAGCGCCCTTTCATTGGCTTACGAGCAGTACTTC. This gives the protein CASSALSLAYEQYF. J is TRBJ2-7 and V is TRBV7-2; D unresolved. V was shortened by 5 bases and J by 4 bases, with 15 bases between the two germline ends. The CDR3 has 14 amino acids. Germline CDR1 and CDR2: SGHTA and FQGNSA.

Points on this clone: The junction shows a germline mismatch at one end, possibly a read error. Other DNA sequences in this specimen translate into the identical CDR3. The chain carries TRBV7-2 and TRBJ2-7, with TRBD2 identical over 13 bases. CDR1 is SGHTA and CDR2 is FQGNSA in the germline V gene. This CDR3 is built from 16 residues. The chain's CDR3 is CASSQEGLAGTYEQYF. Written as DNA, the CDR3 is TGTGCCAGCAGCCAGGAGGGACTAGCGGGGACCTACGAGCAGTATTTC.

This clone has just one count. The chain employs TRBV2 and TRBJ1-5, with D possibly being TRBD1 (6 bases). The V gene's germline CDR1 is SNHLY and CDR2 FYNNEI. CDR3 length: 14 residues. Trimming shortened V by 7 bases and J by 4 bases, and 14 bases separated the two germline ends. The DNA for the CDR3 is TGTGCCAGCACTTGGGGGCAGGGGAATCAGCCCCAGCATTTT. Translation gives CASTWGQGNQPQHF.

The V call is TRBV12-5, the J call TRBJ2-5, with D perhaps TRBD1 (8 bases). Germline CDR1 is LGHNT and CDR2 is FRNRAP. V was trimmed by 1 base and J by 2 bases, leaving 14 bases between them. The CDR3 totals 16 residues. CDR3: CASGLGDRGGQETQYF. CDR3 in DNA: TGTGCTAGTGGTTTGGGTGACAGGGGAGGGCAAGAGACCCAGTACTTC.

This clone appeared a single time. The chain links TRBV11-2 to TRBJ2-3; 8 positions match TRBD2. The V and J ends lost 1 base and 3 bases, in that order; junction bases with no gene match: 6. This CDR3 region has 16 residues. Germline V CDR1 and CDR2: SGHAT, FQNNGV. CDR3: CASSLAGGGSTDTQYF. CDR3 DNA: TGTGCCAGCAGCTTAGCAGGCGGGGGGAGTACAGATACGCAGTATTTT.

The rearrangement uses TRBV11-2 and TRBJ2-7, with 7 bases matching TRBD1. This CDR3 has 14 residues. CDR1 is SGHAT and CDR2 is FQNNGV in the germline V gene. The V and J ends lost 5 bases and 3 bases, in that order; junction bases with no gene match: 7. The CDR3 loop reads CASSADRAGYEQYF. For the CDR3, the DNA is TGTGCCAGCAGCGCCGACAGGGCGGGCTACGAGCAGTACTTC.

CDR3 nucleotide sequence: TGTGCCAGCAGTCCCGACAGGACCCATAATTCACCCCTCCACTTT. Translating it yields CASSPDRTHNSPLHF. The genes are TRBV6-6 and TRBJ1-6; possibly TRBD1 for D (6 bases). Germline-derived CDR1 and CDR2 are MNHNY and SVGAGI (reference sequence). V was clipped by 5 bases and J by 5 bases, with 13 bases between them. CDR3 length: 15 residues.

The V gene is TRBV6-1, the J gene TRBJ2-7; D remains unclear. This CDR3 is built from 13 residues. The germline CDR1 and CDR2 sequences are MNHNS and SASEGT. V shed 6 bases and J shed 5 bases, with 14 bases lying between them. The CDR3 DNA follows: TGTGCCAGCAGCGCAATCTTACCCCACGAGCAGTACTTC. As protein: CASSAILPHEQYF.

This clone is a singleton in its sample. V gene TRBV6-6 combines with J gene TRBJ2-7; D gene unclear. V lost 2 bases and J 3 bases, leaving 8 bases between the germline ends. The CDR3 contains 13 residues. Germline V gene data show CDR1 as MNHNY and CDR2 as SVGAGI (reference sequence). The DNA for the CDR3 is TGTGCCAGCAGTTACGTCGTGCTCTACGAGCAGTACTTC. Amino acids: CASSYVVLYEQYF.

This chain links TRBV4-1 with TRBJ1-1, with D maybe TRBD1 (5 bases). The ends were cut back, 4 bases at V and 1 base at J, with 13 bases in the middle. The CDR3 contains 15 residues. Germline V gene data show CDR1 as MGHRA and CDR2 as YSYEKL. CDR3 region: CASSRLRVENTEAFF. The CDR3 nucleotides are TGCGCCAGCAGCCGCCTCAGGGTAGAGAACACTGAAGCTTTCTTT.

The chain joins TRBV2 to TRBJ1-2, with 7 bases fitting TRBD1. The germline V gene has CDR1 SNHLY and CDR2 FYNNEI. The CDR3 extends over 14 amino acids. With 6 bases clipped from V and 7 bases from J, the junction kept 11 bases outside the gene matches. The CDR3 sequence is CASRLLQGSGGYTF. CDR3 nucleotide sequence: TGTGCCAGCAGACTACTACAGGGGTCGGGTGGCTACACCTTC.

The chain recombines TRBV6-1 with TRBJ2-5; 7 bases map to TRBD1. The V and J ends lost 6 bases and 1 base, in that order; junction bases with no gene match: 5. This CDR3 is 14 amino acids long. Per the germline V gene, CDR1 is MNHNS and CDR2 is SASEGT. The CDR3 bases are TGTGCCAGCAGGGACAGGAATACCCAAGAGACCCAGTACTTC. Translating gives CASRDRNTQETQYF.

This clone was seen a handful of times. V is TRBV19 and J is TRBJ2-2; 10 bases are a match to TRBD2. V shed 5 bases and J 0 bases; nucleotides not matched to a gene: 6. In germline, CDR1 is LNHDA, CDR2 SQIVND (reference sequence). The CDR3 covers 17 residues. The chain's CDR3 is CASSVVAGGPNTGELFF. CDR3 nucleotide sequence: TGTGCCAGTAGTGTTGTAGCGGGAGGTCCGAACACCGGGGAGCTGTTTTTT. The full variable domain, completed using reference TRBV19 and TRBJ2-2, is DGGITQSPKYLFRKEGQNVTLSCEQNLNHDAMYWYRQDPGQGLRLIYYSQIVNDFQKGDIAEGYSVSREKKESFPLTVTSAQKNPTAFYLCASSVVAGGPNTGELFFGEGSRLTVL.

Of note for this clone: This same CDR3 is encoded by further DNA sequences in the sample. The CDR3 sequence: CASSRDRAYEQYF. CDR3 DNA sequence: TGTGCCAGCAGCCGGGACCGAGCCTACGAGCAGTACTTC. The rearrangement uses TRBV6-5 and TRBJ2-7, with D possibly called TRBD1 or TRBD2 (5 bases each). Trimming stripped 6 bases from V and 2 bases from J, with 11 bases between. The CDR3 has 13 residues. CDR1 is MNHEY, CDR2 SVGAGI, per germline.

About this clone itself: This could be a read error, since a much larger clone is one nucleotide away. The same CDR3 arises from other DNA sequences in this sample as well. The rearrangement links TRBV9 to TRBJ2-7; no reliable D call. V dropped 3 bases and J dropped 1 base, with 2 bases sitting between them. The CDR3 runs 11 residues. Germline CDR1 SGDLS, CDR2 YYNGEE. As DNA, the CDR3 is TGTGCCAGCAGCGCATCCTACGAGCAGTACTTC. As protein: CASSASYEQYF.

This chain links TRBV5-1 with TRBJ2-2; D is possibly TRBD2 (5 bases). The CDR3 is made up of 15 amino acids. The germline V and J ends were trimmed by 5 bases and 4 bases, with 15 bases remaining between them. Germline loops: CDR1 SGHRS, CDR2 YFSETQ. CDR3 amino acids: CASSSGSWSTGELFF. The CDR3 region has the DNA TGCGCCAGCAGTAGTGGGAGTTGGAGCACCGGGGAGCTGTTTTTT. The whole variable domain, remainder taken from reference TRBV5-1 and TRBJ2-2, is KAGVTQTPRYLIKTRGQQVTLSCSPISGHRSVSWYQQTPGQGLQFLFEYFSETQRNKGNFPGRFSGRQFSNSRSEMNVSTLELGDSALYLCASSSGSWSTGELFFGEGSRLTVL.

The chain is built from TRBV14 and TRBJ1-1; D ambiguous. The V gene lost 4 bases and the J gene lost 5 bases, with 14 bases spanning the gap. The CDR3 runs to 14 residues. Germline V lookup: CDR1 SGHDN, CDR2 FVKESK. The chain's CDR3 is CASSRALSLTEAFF. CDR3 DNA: TGTGCCAGCAGCCGGGCACTGTCGTTAACTGAAGCTTTCTTT.

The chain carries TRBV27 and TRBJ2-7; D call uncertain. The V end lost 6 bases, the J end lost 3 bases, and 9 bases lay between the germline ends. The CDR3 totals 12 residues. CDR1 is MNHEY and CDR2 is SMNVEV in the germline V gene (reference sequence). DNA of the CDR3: TGTGCCAGCAGCTCAATAGGCTACGAGCAGTACTTC. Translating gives CASSSIGYEQYF.

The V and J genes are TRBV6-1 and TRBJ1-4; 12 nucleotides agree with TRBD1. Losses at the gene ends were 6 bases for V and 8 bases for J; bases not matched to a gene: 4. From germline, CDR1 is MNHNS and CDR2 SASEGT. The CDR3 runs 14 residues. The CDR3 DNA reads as TGTGCCAGCAGGGGACAGGGGGCGAGGGAAAAACTGTTTTTT. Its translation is CASRGQGAREKLFF.

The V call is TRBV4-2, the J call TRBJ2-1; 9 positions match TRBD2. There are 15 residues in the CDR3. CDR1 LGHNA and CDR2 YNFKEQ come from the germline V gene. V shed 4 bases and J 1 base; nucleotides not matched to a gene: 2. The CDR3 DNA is TGTGCCAGCAGCCCCACTAGCGGGTCCTACAATGAGCAGTTCTTC. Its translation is CASSPTSGSYNEQFF.

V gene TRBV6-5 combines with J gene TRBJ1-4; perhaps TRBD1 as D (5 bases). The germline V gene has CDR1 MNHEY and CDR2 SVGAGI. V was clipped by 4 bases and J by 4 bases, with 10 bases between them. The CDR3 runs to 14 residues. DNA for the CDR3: TGTGCCAGCAGTTGGACACGGAGTAATGAAAAACTGTTTTTT. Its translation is CASSWTRSNEKLFF.

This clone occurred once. The CDR3, as DNA: TGTGCCAGCTCCTCGGGGACAGGGACCCCCTACGAGCAGTACTTC. It specifies CASSSGTGTPYEQYF. V is TRBV18 and J is TRBJ2-7, with 9 bases matching TRBD1. The CDR3 runs 15 residues. The V gene's germline CDR1 is KGHSH and CDR2 LQKENI. The V and J ends lost 6 bases and 2 bases, in that order; junction bases with no gene match: 8.